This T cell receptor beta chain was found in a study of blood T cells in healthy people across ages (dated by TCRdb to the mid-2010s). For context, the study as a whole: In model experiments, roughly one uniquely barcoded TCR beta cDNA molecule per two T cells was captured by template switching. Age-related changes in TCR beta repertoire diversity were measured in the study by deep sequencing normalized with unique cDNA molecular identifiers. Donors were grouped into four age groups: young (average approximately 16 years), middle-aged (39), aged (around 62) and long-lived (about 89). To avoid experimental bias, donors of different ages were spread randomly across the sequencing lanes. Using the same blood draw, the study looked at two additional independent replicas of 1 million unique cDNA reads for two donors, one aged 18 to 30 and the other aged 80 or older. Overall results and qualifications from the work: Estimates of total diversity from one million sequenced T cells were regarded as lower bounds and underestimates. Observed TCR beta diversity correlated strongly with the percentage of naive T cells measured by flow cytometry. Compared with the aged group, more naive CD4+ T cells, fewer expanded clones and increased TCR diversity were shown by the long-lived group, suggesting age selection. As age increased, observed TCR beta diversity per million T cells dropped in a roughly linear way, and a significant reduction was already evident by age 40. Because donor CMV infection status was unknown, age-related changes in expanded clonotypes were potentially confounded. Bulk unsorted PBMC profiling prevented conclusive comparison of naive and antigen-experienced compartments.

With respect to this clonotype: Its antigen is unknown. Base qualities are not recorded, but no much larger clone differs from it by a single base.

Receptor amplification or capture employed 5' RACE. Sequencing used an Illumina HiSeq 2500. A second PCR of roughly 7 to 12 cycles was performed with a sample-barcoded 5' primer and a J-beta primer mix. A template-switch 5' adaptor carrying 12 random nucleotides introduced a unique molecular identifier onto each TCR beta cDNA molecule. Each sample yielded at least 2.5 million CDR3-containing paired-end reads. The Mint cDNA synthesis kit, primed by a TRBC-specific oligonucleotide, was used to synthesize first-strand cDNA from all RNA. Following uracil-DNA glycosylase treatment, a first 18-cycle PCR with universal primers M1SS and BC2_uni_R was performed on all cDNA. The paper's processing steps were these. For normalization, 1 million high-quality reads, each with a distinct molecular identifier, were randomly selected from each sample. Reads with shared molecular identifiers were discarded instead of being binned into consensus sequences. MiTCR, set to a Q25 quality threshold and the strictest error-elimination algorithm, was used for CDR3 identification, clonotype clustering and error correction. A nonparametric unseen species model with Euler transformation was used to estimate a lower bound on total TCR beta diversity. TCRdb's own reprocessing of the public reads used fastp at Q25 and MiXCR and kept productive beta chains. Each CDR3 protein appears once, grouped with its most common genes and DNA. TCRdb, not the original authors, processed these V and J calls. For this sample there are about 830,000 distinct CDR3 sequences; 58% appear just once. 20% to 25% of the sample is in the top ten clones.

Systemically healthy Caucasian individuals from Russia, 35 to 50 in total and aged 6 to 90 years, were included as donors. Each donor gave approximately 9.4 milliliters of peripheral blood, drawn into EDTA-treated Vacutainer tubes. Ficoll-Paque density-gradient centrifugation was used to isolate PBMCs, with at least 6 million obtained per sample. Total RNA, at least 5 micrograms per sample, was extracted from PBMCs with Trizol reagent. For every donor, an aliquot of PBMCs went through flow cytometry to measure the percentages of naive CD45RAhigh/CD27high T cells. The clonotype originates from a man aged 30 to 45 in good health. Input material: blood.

The nucleotides are TGCAGTGCTAGAGATCTCCAGCGGGGGGATTACGAGCAGTACTTC. Its protein product is CSARDLQRGDYEQYF. Recombination connected TRBV20-1 to TRBJ2-5, with 9 bases aligning to TRBD2. The J call could be wrong; TRBJ2-7 is a better fit for the DNA end. According to the germline V gene (reference sequence), CDR1 reads DFQATT and CDR2 reads SNEGSKA. The CDR3 runs 15 residues from the cysteine to the phenylalanine. Only the CDR3 portion is preserved as DNA: 45 bases, with reading frame beginning at the first base.